This TCR beta chain is from a study of blood T cell repertoires in COVID-19. Study-level information: The United States, Italy and Spain were the sources of the acute and convalescent COVID-19 samples. PBMCs, B-cell-depleted T cells, or T cells were the source of the cDNA or gDNA that made up the material.

Original analysis: Amplification of reference gene primers was used by the study to estimate nucleated cell counts. Sequenced by immunoSEQ multiplex PCR; TCRdb stores in-frame clones only, minus some. V, J and clone size derive from that table, while D and trimming were established from the DNA sequence. The top ten hold approximately 27% of the sample, which has some 200,000 clones, almost 80% seen once. Germline CDR1 is SQVTM and CDR2 is ANQGSEA. The CDR3 extends over 14 amino acids. After removal of 4 bases from V and 3 bases from J, the junction contained 6 bases not matched to a gene. The sequencing sample was made of peripheral blood. The rearrangement uses TRBV29-1 and TRBJ2-5, with 9 bases aligning to TRBD1. The sequence derives from a woman in her seventies with acute or convalescent COVID-19. The CDR3 DNA follows: TGCAGCGTTGGCCGCGGGACAGGGAAAGAGACCCAGTACTTC. This gives the protein CSVGRGTGKETQYF.